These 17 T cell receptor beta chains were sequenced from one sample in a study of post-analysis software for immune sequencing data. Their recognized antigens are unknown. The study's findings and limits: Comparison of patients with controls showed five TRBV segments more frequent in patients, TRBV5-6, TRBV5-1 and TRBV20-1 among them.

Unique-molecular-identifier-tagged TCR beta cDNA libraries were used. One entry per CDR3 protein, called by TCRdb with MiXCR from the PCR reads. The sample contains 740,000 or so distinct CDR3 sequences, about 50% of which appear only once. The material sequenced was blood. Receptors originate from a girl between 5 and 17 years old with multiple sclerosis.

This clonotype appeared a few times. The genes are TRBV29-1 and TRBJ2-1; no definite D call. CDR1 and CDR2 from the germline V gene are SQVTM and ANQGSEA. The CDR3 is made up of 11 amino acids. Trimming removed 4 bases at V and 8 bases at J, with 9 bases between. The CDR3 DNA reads TGCAGCGTTGCCAGGTCCGATGAGCAGTTCTTC. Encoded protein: CSVARSDEQFF.

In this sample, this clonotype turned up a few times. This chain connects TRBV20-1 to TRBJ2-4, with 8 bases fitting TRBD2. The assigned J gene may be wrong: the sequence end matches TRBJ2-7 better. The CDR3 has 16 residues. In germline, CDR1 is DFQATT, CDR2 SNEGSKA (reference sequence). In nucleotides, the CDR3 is TGCAGTGCTAGTAGGGCGAGCGGGAGCTCGTCCTACGAGCAGTACTTC. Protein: CSASRASGSSSYEQYF.

The CDR3 DNA is TGTGCCAGCAGCCAAGATTATCCCAACACAGATACGCAGTATTTT. Encoded protein: CASSQDYPNTDTQYF. The chain links TRBV3-1 to TRBJ2-3; D is unresolved. Germline assignment: CDR1 LGHDT and CDR2 YNNKEL (reference sequence). CDR3 length: 15 residues. The V end lost 0 bases, the J end lost 2 bases, and 9 bases lay between the germline ends.

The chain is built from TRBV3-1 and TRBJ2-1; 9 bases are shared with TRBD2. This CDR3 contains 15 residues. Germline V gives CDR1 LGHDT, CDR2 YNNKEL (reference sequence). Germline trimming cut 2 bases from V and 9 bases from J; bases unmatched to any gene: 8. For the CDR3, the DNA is TGTGCCAGCAGCCAACGCGGGGGGGCCCGTGGTGAGCAGTTCTTC. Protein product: CASSQRGGARGEQFF.

CDR3 region: CASSMTSGANVLTF. The CDR3 coding sequence is TGCGCCAGCAGTATGACCTCTGGGGCCAACGTCCTGACTTTC. This chain connects TRBV5-1 to TRBJ2-6, with unresolved D. Germline values: CDR1 SGHRS, CDR2 YFSETQ. Trimming removed 5 bases from V and 0 bases from J, with 6 bases in between. The CDR3 covers 14 residues.

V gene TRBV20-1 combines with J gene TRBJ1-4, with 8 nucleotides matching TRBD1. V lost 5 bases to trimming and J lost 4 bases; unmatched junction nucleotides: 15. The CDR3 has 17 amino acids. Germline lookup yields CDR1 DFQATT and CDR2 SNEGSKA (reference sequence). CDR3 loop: CSAPPGTGRLFNEKLFF. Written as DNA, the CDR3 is TGCAGTGCTCCCCCCGGGACAGGACGCCTTTTTAATGAAAAACTGTTTTTT.

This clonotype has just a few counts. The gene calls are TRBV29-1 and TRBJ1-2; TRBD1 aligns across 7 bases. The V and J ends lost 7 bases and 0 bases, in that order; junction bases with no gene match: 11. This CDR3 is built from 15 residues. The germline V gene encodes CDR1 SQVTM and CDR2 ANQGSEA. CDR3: CSGDSWEPANYGYTF. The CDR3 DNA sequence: TGCAGCGGGGACAGCTGGGAACCAGCTAACTATGGCTACACCTTC.

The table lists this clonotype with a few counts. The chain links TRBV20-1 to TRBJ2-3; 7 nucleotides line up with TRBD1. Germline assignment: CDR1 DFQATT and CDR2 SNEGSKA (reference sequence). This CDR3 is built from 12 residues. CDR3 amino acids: CSLGQSTDTQYF. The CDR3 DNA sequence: TGCAGCTTGGGACAGAGCACAGATACGCAGTATTTT.

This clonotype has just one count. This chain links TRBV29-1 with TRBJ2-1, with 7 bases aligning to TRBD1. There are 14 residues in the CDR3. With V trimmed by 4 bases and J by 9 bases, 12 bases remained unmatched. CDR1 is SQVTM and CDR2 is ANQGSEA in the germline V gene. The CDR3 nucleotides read TGCAGCGTTGGAAAGGGGGCGCCAAGGGGTGAGCAGTTCTTC. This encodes CSVGKGAPRGEQFF.

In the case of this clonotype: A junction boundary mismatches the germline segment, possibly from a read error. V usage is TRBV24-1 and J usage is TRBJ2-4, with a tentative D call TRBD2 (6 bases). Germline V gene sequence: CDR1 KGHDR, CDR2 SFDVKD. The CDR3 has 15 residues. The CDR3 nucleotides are TGTGCCACGGAGGGCCGAGATGGAGCCGAAAACATTCAGTACTTC. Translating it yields CATEGRDGAENIQYF.

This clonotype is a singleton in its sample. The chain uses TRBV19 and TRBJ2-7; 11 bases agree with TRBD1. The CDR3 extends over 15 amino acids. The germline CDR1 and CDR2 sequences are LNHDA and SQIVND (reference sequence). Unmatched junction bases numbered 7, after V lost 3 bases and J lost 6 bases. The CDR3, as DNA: TGTGCCAGTAGTATTTCCGGACAGGGGGCATTCGAGCAGTACTTC. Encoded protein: CASSISGQGAFEQYF.

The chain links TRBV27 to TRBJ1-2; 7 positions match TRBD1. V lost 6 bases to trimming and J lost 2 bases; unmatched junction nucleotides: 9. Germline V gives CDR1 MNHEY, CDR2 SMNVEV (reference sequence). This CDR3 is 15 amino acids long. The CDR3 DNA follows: TGTGCCAGCAGACCTTCTCAGACAGGGAACTATGGCTACACCTTC. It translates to CASRPSQTGNYGYTF.

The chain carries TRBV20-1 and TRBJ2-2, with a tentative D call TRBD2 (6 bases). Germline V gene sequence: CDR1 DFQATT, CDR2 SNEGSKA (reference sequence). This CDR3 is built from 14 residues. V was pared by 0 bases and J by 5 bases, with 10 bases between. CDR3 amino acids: CSARDLARTGELFF. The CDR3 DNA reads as TGCAGTGCTAGAGACCTAGCGAGGACCGGGGAGCTGTTTTTT.

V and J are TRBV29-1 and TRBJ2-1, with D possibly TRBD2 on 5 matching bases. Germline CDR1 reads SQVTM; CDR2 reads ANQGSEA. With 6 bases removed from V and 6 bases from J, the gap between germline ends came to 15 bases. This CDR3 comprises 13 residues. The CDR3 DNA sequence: TGCAGCGTCAAAAAGAGGGTTGGCAATGAGCAGTTCTTC. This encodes CSVKKRVGNEQFF.

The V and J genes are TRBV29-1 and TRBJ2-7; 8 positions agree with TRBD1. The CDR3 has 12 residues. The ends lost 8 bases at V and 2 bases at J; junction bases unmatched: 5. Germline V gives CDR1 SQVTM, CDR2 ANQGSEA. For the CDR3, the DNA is TGCAGCACAGGGACAGGTCCCTACGAGCAGTACTTC. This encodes CSTGTGPYEQYF.

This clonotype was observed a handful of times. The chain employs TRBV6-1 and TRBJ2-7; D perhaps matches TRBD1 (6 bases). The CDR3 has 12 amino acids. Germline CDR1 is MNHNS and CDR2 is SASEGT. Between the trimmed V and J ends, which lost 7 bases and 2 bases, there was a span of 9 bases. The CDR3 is CASNAGAYEQYF. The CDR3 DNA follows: TGTGCCAGCAATGCAGGGGCCTACGAGCAGTACTTC.

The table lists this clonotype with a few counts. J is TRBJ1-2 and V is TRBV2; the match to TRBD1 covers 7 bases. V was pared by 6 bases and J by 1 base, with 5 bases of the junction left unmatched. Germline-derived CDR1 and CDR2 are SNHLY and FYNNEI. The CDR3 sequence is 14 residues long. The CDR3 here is CASSTDRNNYGYTF. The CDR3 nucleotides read TGTGCCAGCAGCACGGACAGGAATAACTATGGCTACACCTTC.